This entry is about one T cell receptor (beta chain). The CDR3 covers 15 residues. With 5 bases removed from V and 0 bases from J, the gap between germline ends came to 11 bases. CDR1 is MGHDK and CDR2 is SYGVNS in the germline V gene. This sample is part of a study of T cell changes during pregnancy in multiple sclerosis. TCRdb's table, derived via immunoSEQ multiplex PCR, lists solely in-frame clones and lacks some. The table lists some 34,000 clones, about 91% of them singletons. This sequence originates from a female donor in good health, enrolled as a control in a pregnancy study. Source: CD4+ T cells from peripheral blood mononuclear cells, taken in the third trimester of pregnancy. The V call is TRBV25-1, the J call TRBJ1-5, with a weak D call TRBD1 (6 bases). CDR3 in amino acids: CASSPQGISNQPQHF. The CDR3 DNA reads TGTGCCAGCAGTCCACAGGGAATTAGCAATCAGCCCCAGCATTTT.